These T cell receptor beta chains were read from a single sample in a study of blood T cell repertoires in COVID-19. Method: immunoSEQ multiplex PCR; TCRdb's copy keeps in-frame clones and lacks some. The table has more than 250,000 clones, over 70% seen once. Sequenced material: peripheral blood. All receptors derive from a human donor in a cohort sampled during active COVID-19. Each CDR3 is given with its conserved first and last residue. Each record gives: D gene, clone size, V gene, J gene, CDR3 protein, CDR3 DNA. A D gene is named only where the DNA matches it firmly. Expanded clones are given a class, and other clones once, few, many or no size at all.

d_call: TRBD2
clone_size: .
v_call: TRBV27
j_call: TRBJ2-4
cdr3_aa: CASSDPGRGKNIQYF
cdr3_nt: TGTGCCAGCAGTGATCCAGGGAGGGGAAAAAACATTCAGTACTTC

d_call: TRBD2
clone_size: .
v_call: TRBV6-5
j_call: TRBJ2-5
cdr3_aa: CASSRIAGARGTQYF
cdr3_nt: TGTGCCAGCAGCCGAATAGCGGGCGCGAGGGGGACCCAGTACTTC

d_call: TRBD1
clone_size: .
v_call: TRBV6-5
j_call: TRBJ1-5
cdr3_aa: CASSYAGTGGQPQHF
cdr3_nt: TGTGCCAGCAGTTACGCCGGGACAGGGGGACAGCCCCAGCATTTT

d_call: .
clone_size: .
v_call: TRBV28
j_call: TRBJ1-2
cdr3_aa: CASSPHPRGGTF
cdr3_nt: TGTGCCAGCAGTCCCCACCCCCGGGGGGGCACCTTC

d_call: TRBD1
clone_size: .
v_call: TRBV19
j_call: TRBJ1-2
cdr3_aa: CASSIAGTGNYGYTF
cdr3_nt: TGTGCCAGTAGTATAGCGGGGACAGGGAACTATGGCTACACCTTC

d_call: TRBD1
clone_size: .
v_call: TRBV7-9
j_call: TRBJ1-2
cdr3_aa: CASSSPTGGATGYTF
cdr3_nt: TGTGCCAGCAGCTCTCCAACAGGGGGCGCGACTGGCTACACCTTC

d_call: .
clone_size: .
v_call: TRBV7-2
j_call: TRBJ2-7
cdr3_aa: CASSHDTGSYYEQYF
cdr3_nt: TGTGCCAGCAGCCATGATACAGGGTCCTACTACGAGCAGTACTTC

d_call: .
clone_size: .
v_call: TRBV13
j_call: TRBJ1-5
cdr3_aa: CASSRGGAAAQPQHF
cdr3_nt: TGTGCCAGCTCTAGGGGGGGGGCGGCTGCCCAGCCCCAGCATTTT

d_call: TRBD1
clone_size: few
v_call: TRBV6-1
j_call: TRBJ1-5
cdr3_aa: CASSVGQGTGAQPQHF
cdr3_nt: TGTGCCAGCAGTGTTGGACAGGGGACGGGAGCGCAGCCCCAGCATTTT

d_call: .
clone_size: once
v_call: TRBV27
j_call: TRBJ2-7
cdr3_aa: CASSLSPGTYEQYF
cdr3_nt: TGTGCCAGCAGTTTAAGCCCGGGGACCTACGAGCAGTACTTC

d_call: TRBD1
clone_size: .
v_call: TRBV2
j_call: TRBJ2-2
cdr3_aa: CASSRQGTNTGELFF
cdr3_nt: TGTGCCAGCAGTCGACAGGGGACGAACACCGGGGAGCTGTTTTTT

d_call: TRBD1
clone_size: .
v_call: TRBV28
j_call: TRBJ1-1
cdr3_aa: CASSYGQGVTEAFF
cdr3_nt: TGTGCCAGCAGTTATGGTCAGGGGGTCACTGAAGCTTTCTTT

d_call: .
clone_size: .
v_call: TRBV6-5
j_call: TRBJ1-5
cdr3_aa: CASRAGVNQPQHF
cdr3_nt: TGTGCCAGCAGGGCAGGGGTCAATCAGCCCCAGCATTTT

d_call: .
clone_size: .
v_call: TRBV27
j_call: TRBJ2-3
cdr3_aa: CASSVQGSTQYF
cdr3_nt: TGTGCCAGCAGCGTACAGGGTTCCACGCAGTATTTT

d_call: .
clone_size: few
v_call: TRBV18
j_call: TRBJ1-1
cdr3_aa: CASSNRTARATEAFF
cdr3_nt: TGTGCCAGCTCAAATAGGACAGCCCGTGCTACTGAAGCTTTCTTT

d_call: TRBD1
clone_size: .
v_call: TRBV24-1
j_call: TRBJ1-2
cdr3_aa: CATSEGTGDGGYTF
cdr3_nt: TGTGCCACCAGTGAAGGGACAGGGGACGGCGGCTACACCTTC

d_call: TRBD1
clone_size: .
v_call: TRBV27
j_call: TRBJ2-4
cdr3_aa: CASKQGIGAKNIQYF
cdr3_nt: TGTGCCAGCAAACAGGGGATAGGAGCCAAAAACATTCAGTACTTC

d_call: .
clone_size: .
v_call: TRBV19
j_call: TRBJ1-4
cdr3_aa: CASSIKTGGDNEKLFF
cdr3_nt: TGTGCCAGTAGTATCAAGACAGGAGGTGATAATGAAAAACTGTTTTTT

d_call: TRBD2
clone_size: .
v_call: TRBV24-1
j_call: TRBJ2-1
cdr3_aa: CATSDSGRGGSDNEQFF
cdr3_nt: TGTGCCACCAGTGATTCAGGGCGGGGGGGCTCGGATAATGAGCAGTTCTTC

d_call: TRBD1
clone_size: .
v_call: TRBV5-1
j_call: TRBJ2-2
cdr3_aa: CASSQTGAPNTGELFF
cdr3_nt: TGCGCCAGCAGCCAGACAGGGGCCCCGAACACCGGGGAGCTGTTTTTT

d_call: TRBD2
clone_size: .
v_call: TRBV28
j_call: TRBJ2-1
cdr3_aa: CASSLGGGAKEQFF
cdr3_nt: TGTGCCAGCAGTTTAGGCGGGGGGGCGAAGGAGCAGTTCTTC

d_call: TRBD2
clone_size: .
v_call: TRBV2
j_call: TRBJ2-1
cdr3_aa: CASSETSGLNEQFF
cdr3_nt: TGTGCCAGCAGTGAAACTAGCGGCCTCAATGAGCAGTTCTTC

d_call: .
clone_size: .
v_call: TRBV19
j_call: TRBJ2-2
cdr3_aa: CASSPISSDYTGELFF
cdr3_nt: TGTGCCAGTAGTCCAATAAGTAGCGACTACACCGGGGAGCTGTTTTTT

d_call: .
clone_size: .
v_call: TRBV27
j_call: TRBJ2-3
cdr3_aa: CASSPGGGADTQYF
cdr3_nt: TGTGCCAGCAGCCCCGGAGGAGGGGCAGATACGCAGTATTTT

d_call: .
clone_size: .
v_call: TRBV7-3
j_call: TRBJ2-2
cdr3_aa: CASSSRGGTDTGELFF
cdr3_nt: TGTGCCAGCAGCTCAAGGGGGGGTACGGACACCGGGGAGCTGTTTTTT

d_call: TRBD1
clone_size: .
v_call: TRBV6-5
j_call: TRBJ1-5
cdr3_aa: CASRPTGGNQPQHF
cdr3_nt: TGTGCCAGCAGACCGACAGGGGGGAATCAGCCCCAGCATTTT

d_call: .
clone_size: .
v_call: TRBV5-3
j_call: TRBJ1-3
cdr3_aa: CARVYAGVSSGNTIYF
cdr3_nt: TGTGCCAGAGTCTACGCCGGAGTCAGCTCTGGAAACACCATATATTTT

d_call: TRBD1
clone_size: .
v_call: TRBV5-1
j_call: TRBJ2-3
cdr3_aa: CASSLVQGVGTDTQYF
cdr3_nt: TGCGCCAGCAGCTTGGTCCAGGGGGTGGGCACAGATACGCAGTATTTT

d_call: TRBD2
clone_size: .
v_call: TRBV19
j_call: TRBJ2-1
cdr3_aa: CASSRKREVPEQFF
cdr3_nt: TGTGCCAGTAGTCGAAAGCGGGAAGTACCTGAGCAGTTCTTC

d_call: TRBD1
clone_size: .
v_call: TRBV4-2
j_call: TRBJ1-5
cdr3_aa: CASSLYLGQGAGSNQPQHF
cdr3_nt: TGTGCCAGCAGCCTGTACTTGGGACAGGGGGCCGGTAGCAATCAGCCCCAGCATTTT

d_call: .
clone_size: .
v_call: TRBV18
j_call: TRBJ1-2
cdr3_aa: CASSPASASPYGYTF
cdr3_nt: TGTGCCAGCTCACCTGCCTCCGCCAGTCCCTATGGCTACACCTTC

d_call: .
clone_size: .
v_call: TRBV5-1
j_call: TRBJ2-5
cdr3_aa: CASSLGGVKETQYF
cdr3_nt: TGCGCCAGCAGCTTAGGCGGGGTAAAAGAGACCCAGTACTTC

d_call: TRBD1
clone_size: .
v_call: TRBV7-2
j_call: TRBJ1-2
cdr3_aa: CASSLQRTGATGGYTF
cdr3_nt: TGTGCCAGCAGCCTACAAAGGACAGGCGCAACGGGCGGCTACACCTTC

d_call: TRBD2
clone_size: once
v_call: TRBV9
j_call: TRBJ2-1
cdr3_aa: CASSFLPAGDEQFF
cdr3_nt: TGTGCCAGCAGCTTCCTCCCAGCGGGAGATGAGCAGTTCTTC

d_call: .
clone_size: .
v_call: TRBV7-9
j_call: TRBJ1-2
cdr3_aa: CASSHDRVSGGYTF
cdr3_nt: TGTGCCAGCAGCCACGACCGAGTTTCAGGAGGCTACACCTTC

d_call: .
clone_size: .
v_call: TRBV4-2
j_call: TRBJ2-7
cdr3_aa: CASSQTWDNSYEQYF
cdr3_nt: TGTGCCAGCAGCCAGACCTGGGACAACTCCTACGAGCAGTACTTC

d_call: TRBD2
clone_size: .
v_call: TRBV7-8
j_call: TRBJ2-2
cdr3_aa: CASSLTSGGASTGELFF
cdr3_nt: TGTGCCAGCAGCCTAACTAGCGGGGGGGCTAGCACCGGGGAGCTGTTTTTT

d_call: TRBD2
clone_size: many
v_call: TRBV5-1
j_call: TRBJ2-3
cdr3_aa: CASSFGLAGGSDTQYF
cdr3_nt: TGCGCCAGCAGCTTTGGACTAGCGGGAGGTTCAGATACGCAGTATTTT

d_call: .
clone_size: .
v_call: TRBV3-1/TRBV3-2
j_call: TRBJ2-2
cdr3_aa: CASSRVRGGELFF
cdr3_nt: TGTGCCAGCAGCCGAGTTCGGGGGGGGGAGCTGTTTTTT

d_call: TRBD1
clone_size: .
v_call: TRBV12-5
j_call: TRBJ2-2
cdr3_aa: CASGGGQGGDTGELFF
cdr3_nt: TGTGCTAGTGGTGGGGGACAGGGAGGGGACACCGGGGAGCTGTTTTTT

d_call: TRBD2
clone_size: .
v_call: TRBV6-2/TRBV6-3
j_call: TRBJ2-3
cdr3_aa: CASSSAGLATSTDTQYF
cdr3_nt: TGTGCCAGCAGTTCAGCGGGACTAGCGACTAGCACAGATACGCAGTATTTT

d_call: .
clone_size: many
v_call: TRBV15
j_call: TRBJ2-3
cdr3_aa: CATGSLAESTDTQYF
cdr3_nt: TGTGCCACCGGGAGTCTCGCAGAGAGCACAGATACGCAGTATTTT

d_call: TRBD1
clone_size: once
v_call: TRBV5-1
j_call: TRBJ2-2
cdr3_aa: CASSLQPQGAGTGELFF
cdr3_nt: TGCGCCAGCAGCTTGCAACCCCAGGGGGCTGGCACCGGGGAGCTGTTTTTT

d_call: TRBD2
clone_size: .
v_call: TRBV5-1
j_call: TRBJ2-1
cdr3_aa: CASSFTGTSGSAREQFF
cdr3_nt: TGCGCCAGCAGCTTTACCGGGACTAGCGGGTCCGCACGCGAGCAGTTCTTC

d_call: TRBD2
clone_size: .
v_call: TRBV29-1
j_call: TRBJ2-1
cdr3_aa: CSVAGLAGDEQFF
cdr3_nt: TGCAGCGTCGCGGGACTAGCGGGAGATGAGCAGTTCTTC

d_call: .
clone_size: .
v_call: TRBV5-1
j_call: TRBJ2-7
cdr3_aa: CASSPRASSYEQYF
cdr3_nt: TGCGCCAGCAGTCCGAGGGCCTCGTCCTACGAGCAGTACTTC

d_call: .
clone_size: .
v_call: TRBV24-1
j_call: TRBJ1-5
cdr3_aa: CATSDSQGFNQPQHF
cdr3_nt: TGTGCCACCAGTGATTCCCAGGGATTCAATCAGCCCCAGCATTTT

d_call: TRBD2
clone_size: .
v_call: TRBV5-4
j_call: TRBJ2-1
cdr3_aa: CASSLAGGGYNEQFF
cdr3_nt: TGTGCCAGCAGCTTAGCGGGAGGGGGGTACAATGAGCAGTTCTTC